This TCR beta chain was captured in a study of shared clonotypes between healthy human individuals. With 8 bases removed from V and 0 bases from J, the gap between germline ends came to 12 bases. The V gene's germline CDR1 is SGDLS and CDR2 YYNGEE. The CDR3 is 14 residues long. Sorted-subset replicate PCRs used 200 ng DNA, roughly 28,000 T cell genomes. The data were produced by immunoSEQ multiplex PCR, yet TCRdb's version contains in-frame clones alone and is incomplete. Of 2 million to 2.5 million clones listed, 93% are singletons. CD4+ cell separation produced CD45RA+ naive and CD45RA-negative memory subsets.

This TCR came from a man between 18 and 29 years old in good health. Some clones in this sample may be carry-over from other donors' samples. The material sequenced was naive CD4+ T cells from PBMCs. The subset denotes: CD45RA+ positively selected. The rearrangement links TRBV9 to TRBJ1-3, with no clear D. The CDR3 loop is CASGRTASGNTIYF. The CDR3 DNA sequence: TGTGCCAGTGGGCGGACGGCCTCTGGAAACACCATATATTTT.